A single sample is the source of the 24 T cell receptor beta chains below, sequenced in a study of shared clonotypes between healthy human individuals. Sequencing was performed with immunoSEQ multiplex PCR; in TCRdb, only in-frame clones are kept and a portion is missing. Found here are 2.3 million or so clones, 80% to 95% of them singletons; the top ten hold about 0.41%. Sequenced: naive CD4+ T cells from PBMCs. Noted subset: CD45RA+ positively selected. The receptors were sampled from a man between 18 and 35 years old in good health. Some clones in this sample may be carry-over from other donors' samples.

As regards this clone: The same CDR3 can be traced to other DNA sequences in this sample. The chain joins TRBV5-4 to TRBJ2-5; 12 bases line up with TRBD2. CDR3 length: 15 amino acids. V gave up 5 bases and J gave up 5 bases; unmatched junction bases: 7. Germline V CDR1 and CDR2: SGHNT, YYREEE (reference sequence). The CDR3 protein is CASSPGLAGWETQYF. In DNA form, the CDR3 reads TGTGCCAGCAGTCCCGGACTAGCGGGATGGGAGACCCAGTACTTC. Full variable domain (remainder filled in from reference TRBV5-4 and TRBJ2-5): ETGVTQSPTHLIKTRGQQVTLRCSSQSGHNTVSWYQQALGQGPQFIFQYYREEENGRGNFPPRFSGLQFPNYSSELNVNALELDDSALYLCASSPGLAGWETQYFGPGTRLLVL.

In its sample, this clone was seen a few times. Other DNA sequences in this specimen translate into the identical CDR3. The chain recombines TRBV20-1 with TRBJ2-3; no clear D. This CDR3 comprises 10 residues. The V end lost 3 bases, the J end lost 6 bases, and 4 bases lay between the germline ends. In germline, CDR1 is DFQATT, CDR2 SNEGSKA (reference sequence). Here the CDR3 reads CSASRDTQYF. DNA for the CDR3: TGCAGTGCTAGCAGGGATACGCAGTATTTT.

The chain recombines TRBV10-3 with TRBJ2-5; 11 bases are a match to TRBD1. The CDR3 sequence is 16 residues long. Germline loops: CDR1 ENHRY, CDR2 SYGVKD. Trimming at V came to 10 bases and at J to 5 bases, leaving 15 bases not matched to a gene. DNA for the CDR3: TGTGCCACAGGAGGACAGGGGGCCCCGGGAGCCGAGACCCAGTACTTC. Its protein product is CATGGQGAPGAETQYF.

As concerns this clone: The sample holds other DNA sequences that translate to the same CDR3. The rearrangement links TRBV5-4 to TRBJ1-1; TRBD1 aligns across 8 bases. CDR1 and CDR2 from the germline V gene are SGHNT and YYREEE (reference sequence). V shed 0 bases and J 1 base; nucleotides not matched to a gene: 2. The length of the CDR3 is 15 residues. The CDR3 DNA reads as TGTGCCAGCAGCTTGGCCGGGACAGGGAACACTGAAGCTTTCTTT. Protein: CASSLAGTGNTEAFF.

This sequence joins TRBV2 and TRBJ2-5, with unresolved D. CDR1 and CDR2 (germline): SNHLY, FYNNEI. The CDR3 has 13 residues. Trimming removed 8 bases from V and 5 bases from J, with 15 bases in between. The CDR3, as DNA: TGTGCCAGCTGGCGGTCAATAATGGAGACCCAGTACTTC. Amino acids: CASWRSIMETQYF.

This chain links TRBV27 with TRBJ2-3, with D perhaps given as TRBD1 or TRBD2 (6 bases each). Germline CDR1 MNHEY, CDR2 SMNVEV (reference sequence). The V end lost 10 bases, the J end lost 0 bases, and 17 bases lay between the germline ends. The CDR3 is 15 amino acids. The CDR3 loop is CATPPGDSSTDTQYF. The DNA of the CDR3 is TGTGCCACCCCGCCAGGGGACTCTAGCACAGATACGCAGTATTTT.

V is TRBV4-2 and J is TRBJ2-7; D is ambiguous. CDR1 is LGHNA and CDR2 is YNFKEQ in the germline V gene. The V end was cut by 0 bases, the J end by 3 bases, with 6 bases between. The CDR3 is made up of 13 amino acids. CDR3 sequence (DNA): TGTGCCAGCAGCCAAGATCCCCGCTACGAGCAGTACTTC. Translation: CASSQDPRYEQYF.

The V call is TRBV7-2, the J call TRBJ2-7, with D perhaps TRBD2 (6 bases). V was shortened by 5 bases and J by 10 bases, with 18 bases between the two germline ends. The CDR3 is 13 amino acids. Germline V gene data show CDR1 as SGHTA and CDR2 as FQGNSA. CDR3 residues: CASSPTGTLLQYF. In nucleotides, the CDR3 is TGTGCCAGCAGCCCAACCGGGACTCTTTTACAGTACTTC. Supplemented by reference TRBV7-2 and TRBJ2-7, the full variable domain reads GAGVSQSPSNKVTEKGKDVELRCDPISGHTALYWYRQSLGQGLEFLIYFQGNSAPDKSGLPSDRFSAERTGGSVSTLTIQRTQQEDSAVYLCASSPTGTLLQYFGPGTRLTVT.

This clone has only one observation. This chain uses TRBV20-1 with TRBJ2-7; D is uncertain. The CDR3 length is 11 residues. Germline V CDR1 and CDR2: DFQATT, SNEGSKA (reference sequence). V lost 3 bases and J 5 bases, leaving 8 bases between the germline ends. The CDR3 DNA reads as TGCAGTGCTAGTCTAGGGCACGAGCAGTACTTC. This gives the protein CSASLGHEQYF.

This clone was observed a single time. The chain is built from TRBV29-1 and TRBJ2-2, with D possibly matching TRBD2 (7 bases). Per germline, CDR1 SQVTM and CDR2 ANQGSEA. This CDR3 region has 14 residues. The V end was cut by 8 bases, the J end by 7 bases, with 20 bases between. The CDR3 nucleotides read TGCAGCTCCCGGGGGGCGGGAATGGTCGGGGAGCTGTTTTTT. Its translation is CSSRGAGMVGELFF.

The chain uses TRBV7-9 and TRBJ1-4; tentative D call: TRBD1 (5 bases). Trimming left V 1 base short and J 15 bases short, with 15 bases between. Germline-derived CDR1 and CDR2 are SEHNR and FQNEAQ (reference sequence). This CDR3 is 13 amino acids long. CDR3 amino acids: CASSLDRNRDVFF. CDR3 sequence (DNA): TGTGCCAGCAGCTTAGATCGCAACCGGGACGTGTTTTTT.

Only one count was recorded for this clone. The chain joins TRBV6-1 to TRBJ2-5; unclear D gene. CDR1 and CDR2 from the germline V gene are MNHNS and SASEGT. The CDR3 sequence is 13 residues long. V lost 6 bases and J 5 bases, leaving 13 bases between the germline ends. The CDR3 here is CASSKGNRETQYF. The CDR3 bases are TGTGCCAGCAGCAAAGGAAACCGGGAGACCCAGTACTTC.

The chain combines TRBV28 with TRBJ2-7; 8 bases align to TRBD1. Per the germline V gene, CDR1 is MDHEN and CDR2 is SYDVKM. The CDR3 runs 15 residues. V shed 6 bases, J shed 5 bases, and the junction held 12 bases outside the gene matches. The CDR3: CASRAGTGVGHEQYF. CDR3 bases: TGTGCCAGCAGAGCCGGGACAGGAGTAGGACACGAGCAGTACTTC.

The chain links TRBV5-1 to TRBJ2-5, with D perhaps assigned TRBD1 or TRBD2 (5 bases each). CDR1 SGHRS and CDR2 YFSETQ come from the germline V gene. V lost 3 bases, J lost 5 bases, and 17 bases lay in between. CDR3 length: 15 residues. CDR3 in DNA: TGCGCCAGCAGCTCCGGGACCCCTGCCCGGGAGACCCAGTACTTC. It yields the protein CASSSGTPARETQYF.

CDR3 bases: TGCGCCAGCAGGGCGGGGGCAACCTATGGCTACACCTTC. This translates into CASRAGATYGYTF. The chain has TRBV5-1 and TRBJ1-2, with D perhaps matching TRBD1 (6 bases). The CDR3 extends over 13 amino acids. V was pared by 5 bases and J by 4 bases, with 12 bases between. Germline V gene sequence: CDR1 SGHRS, CDR2 YFSETQ.

This chain links TRBV10-3 with TRBJ1-2; possible D gene TRBD1, 6 bases. This CDR3 has 14 residues. Germline CDR1 and CDR2: ENHRY and SYGVKD. With 4 bases removed from V and 3 bases from J, the gap between germline ends came to 12 bases. Here the CDR3 DNA reads TGTGCCATCAGTGTCATGACAGGATACTATGGCTACACCTTC. This gives the protein CAISVMTGYYGYTF.

The chain combines TRBV29-1 with TRBJ2-1; D is unresolved. The V end was cut by 4 bases, the J end by 0 bases, with 10 bases between. Per germline, CDR1 SQVTM and CDR2 ANQGSEA. This CDR3 contains 14 residues. CDR3 sequence: CSVARRLSYNEQFF. The CDR3 nucleotides are TGCAGCGTTGCTCGGCGGCTCTCCTACAATGAGCAGTTCTTC.

V and J are TRBV9 and TRBJ1-4; D unclear. V dropped 0 bases and J dropped 7 bases, with 13 bases sitting between them. Looked up from germline, CDR1 is SGDLS and CDR2 is YYNGEE. The CDR3 loop spans 15 amino acids. The CDR3 DNA reads TGTGCCAGCAGCGTAGCTGTGGGGAAGGGTGAAAAACTGTTTTTT. Amino acid sequence: CASSVAVGKGEKLFF.

The chain carries TRBV18 and TRBJ2-3, with TRBD1 matching over 8 bases. Trimming removed 2 bases from V and 3 bases from J; junction bases left unmatched: 7. The CDR3 is 16 amino acids. The germline CDR1 and CDR2 sequences are KGHSH and LQKENI. As DNA, the CDR3 is TGTGCCAGCTCACCATTTCGGACAGGGACAACAGATACGCAGTATTTT. It codes for CASSPFRTGTTDTQYF.

V is TRBV28 and J is TRBJ2-2, with a possible D match to TRBD1 (6 bases). The V gene's germline CDR1 is MDHEN and CDR2 SYDVKM. CDR3 length: 15 amino acids. V was clipped by 5 bases and J by 1 base, with 11 bases between them. The CDR3 is CASSRGTRNTGELFF. The CDR3 DNA sequence: TGTGCCAGCAGTCGTGGGACAAGGAACACCGGGGAGCTGTTTTTT. Supplemented by reference TRBV28 and TRBJ2-2, the full variable domain reads DVKVTQSSRYLVKRTGEKVFLECVQDMDHENMFWYRQDPGLGLRLIYFSYDVKMKEKGDIPEGYSVSREKKERFSLILESASTNQTSMYLCASSRGTRNTGELFFGEGSRLTVL.

The gene calls are TRBV28 and TRBJ2-3; 15 nucleotides agree with TRBD2. CDR1 and CDR2 from the germline V gene are MDHEN and SYDVKM. V dropped 5 bases and J dropped 1; count of bases not matched to a gene: 7. There are 18 residues in the CDR3. The CDR3 sequence: CASSDGTSGRRGTDTQYF. As DNA, the CDR3 is TGTGCCAGCAGTGATGGGACTAGCGGGAGGAGGGGCACAGATACGCAGTATTTT.

This rearrangement joins TRBV30 to TRBJ2-3, with D maybe TRBD2 (6 bases). This CDR3 contains 13 residues. V was trimmed by 4 bases and J by 2 bases, leaving 10 bases between them. Germline values: CDR1 GTSNPN, CDR2 SVGIG (reference sequence). The DNA of the CDR3 is TGTGCCTGGACGAGACTAGTCACAGATACGCAGTATTTT. Amino acid sequence: CAWTRLVTDTQYF.

This rearrangement joins TRBV11-3 to TRBJ2-1, with TRBD2 identical over 9 bases. CDR1 is SGHNT, CDR2 YENEEA, per germline. V shed 1 base, J shed 4 bases, and the junction held 5 bases outside the gene matches. This CDR3 comprises 16 residues. Here the CDR3 reads CASSLGLAGRYNEQFF. The DNA for the CDR3 is TGTGCCAGCAGCTTAGGGCTAGCGGGGCGATACAATGAGCAGTTCTTC.

The J gene is TRBJ1-1, the V gene TRBV5-4, with TRBD1 matching over 7 bases. The CDR3 is 14 residues long. Germline values: CDR1 SGHNT, CDR2 YYREEE (reference sequence). Germline trimming cut 6 bases from V and 6 bases from J; bases unmatched to any gene: 11. As DNA, the CDR3 is TGTGCCAGCACCCTAGACAGGGACTCAGCTGAAGCTTTCTTT. The encoded protein is CASTLDRDSAEAFF.